This record covers a single T cell receptor beta chain. What it recognizes is unknown. The CDR3 loop spans 14 amino acids. V dropped 2 bases and J dropped 3 bases, with 11 bases sitting between them. In germline, CDR1 is MNHEY, CDR2 SVGAGI. Preparation of the TCRbeta library involved a method that used unique molecular identifiers. Via MiXCR, TCRdb re-called the PCR reads, giving one row per CDR3 protein. Of a few hundred thousand distinct CDR3 sequences listed, roughly 15% are singletons. The sample is drawn from a study of T-cell reconstitution after alpha-beta-depleted transplantation in children. Study-level findings and limits: About two months after transplant, alpha-beta T cells reportedly came from several hundred expanded graft clones. Counts and diversity of T cells one year after transplant came mostly from newly produced T cells.

The clonotype was recovered from a boy under two years old who had a stem cell transplant for Wiskott-Aldrich syndrome, so the T cells may come from the graft donor. Here the sequenced sample was PBMCs, mostly from graft donor cells, taken 360 days after TCRalphabeta/CD19-depleted stem cell transplant. This rearrangement joins TRBV6-5 to TRBJ2-7; D uncertain. CDR3 nucleotide sequence: TGTGCCAGCAGTTACGTTTTAGGAAACTACGAGCAGTACTTC. Translation gives CASSYVLGNYEQYF.